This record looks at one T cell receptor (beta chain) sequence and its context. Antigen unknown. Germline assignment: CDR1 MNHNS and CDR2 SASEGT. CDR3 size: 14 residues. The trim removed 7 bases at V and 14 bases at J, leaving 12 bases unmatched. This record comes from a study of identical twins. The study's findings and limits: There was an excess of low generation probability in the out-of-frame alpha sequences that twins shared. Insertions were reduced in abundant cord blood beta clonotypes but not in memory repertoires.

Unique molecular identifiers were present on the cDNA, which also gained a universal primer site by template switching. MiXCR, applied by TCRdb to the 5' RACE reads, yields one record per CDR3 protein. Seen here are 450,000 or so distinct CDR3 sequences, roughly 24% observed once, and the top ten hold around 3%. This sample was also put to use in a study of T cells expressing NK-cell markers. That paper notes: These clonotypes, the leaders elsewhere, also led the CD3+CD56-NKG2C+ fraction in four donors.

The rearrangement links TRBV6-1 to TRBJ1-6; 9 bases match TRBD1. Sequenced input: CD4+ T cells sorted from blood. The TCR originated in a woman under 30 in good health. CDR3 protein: CASKKGQGSSTLHF. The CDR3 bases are TGTGCCAGCAAGAAGGGACAGGGTTCTTCGACCCTCCACTTT.